The 9 T cell receptor beta chains in this list originate from one sample, sequenced in a study of blood T cells in healthy people across ages. With a J-beta primer mix and a sample-barcoded 5' primer, a second PCR ran about 7 to 11 cycles. TCRdb processed the 5' RACE reads anew with MiXCR; each CDR3 protein has one entry. The sample gives 1.5 million to 2 million distinct CDR3 sequences, 30% to 40% of which show up once; roughly 23% is in the top ten. Input material: blood. The receptors were gathered from a human donor in good health.

This chain uses TRBV28 with TRBJ1-2; D gene unclear. The germline V gene encodes CDR1 MDHEN and CDR2 SYDVKM. The CDR3 is 12 amino acids. V lost 2 bases to trimming and J lost 9 bases, with 10 bases between them. DNA for the CDR3: TGTGCCAGCAGTTTAGAAACCGTCCGCTACACCTTC. This translates into CASSLETVRYTF.

The rearrangement links TRBV20-1 to TRBJ2-3; 12 bases agree with TRBD2. The CDR3 runs to 13 residues. CDR1 is DFQATT and CDR2 is SNEGSKA in the germline V gene (reference sequence). The DNA of the CDR3 is TGCACACCTAGCGGGGGGGCCAGGGATACGCAGTATTTT. It is translated as CTPSGGARDTQYF.

This chain uses TRBV4-3 with TRBJ2-3; 7 bases fit TRBD1. The CDR3 contains 16 residues. Germline-derived CDR1 and CDR2 are LGHNA and YSLEER. The junction had 10 bases not matched to a gene; V was cut back by 4 bases and J by 3 bases. The CDR3 sequence: CASSRIRTGFTDTQYF. The CDR3 coding sequence is TGCGCCAGCAGCCGAATTCGGACAGGATTTACAGATACGCAGTATTTT.

The V and J genes are TRBV5-1 and TRBJ1-2; 8 nucleotides line up with TRBD1. The germline V gene has CDR1 SGHRS and CDR2 YFSETQ. With 4 bases clipped from V and 6 bases from J, the junction kept 5 bases outside the gene matches. This CDR3 comprises 13 residues. CDR3 bases: TGCGCCAGCAGCCCCTGGACAGGGAATGGCTACACCTTC. Translation gives CASSPWTGNGYTF.

The chain carries TRBV4-1 and TRBJ2-1; 7 bases map to TRBD1. This CDR3 has 14 residues. J was trimmed by 8 bases and V by 3 bases; bases with no gene match: 7. CDR1 MGHRA and CDR2 YSYEKL come from the germline V gene. Here the CDR3 DNA reads TGCGCCAGCAGCCATTCCGATGACAGGGATGAGCAGTTCTTC. This translates into CASSHSDDRDEQFF.

CDR3 in DNA: TGCAGTGCTAGAGATCAGAGGCAGGGAGGAAATGAAAAACTGTTTTTT. This sequence encodes CSARDQRQGGNEKLFF. The gene calls are TRBV20-1 and TRBJ1-4; tentatively, D is TRBD1 (5 bases). The CDR3 sequence is 16 residues long. Germline values: CDR1 DFQATT, CDR2 SNEGSKA (reference sequence). Trimming removed 0 bases from V and 5 bases from J, with 16 bases in between.

As to this clonotype: A clone one base away is much larger, so this may be a read error. The chain joins TRBV6-5 to TRBJ2-6; no firm D call. CDR1 is MNHEY, CDR2 SVGAGI, per germline. V was cut by 0 bases and J by 2 bases, with 8 bases left in between. The CDR3 is 16 amino acids. Here the CDR3 reads CASSYSSRPGANVLTF. The CDR3, as DNA: TGTGCCAGCAGTTACTCGAGCAGGCCTGGGGCCAACGTCCTGACTTTC.

The chain couples TRBV9 to TRBJ2-7; TRBD1 agrees at 8 bases. Germline V gene lookup returns CDR1 SGDLS and CDR2 YYNGEE. Unmatched junction bases numbered 5, after V lost 3 bases and J lost 3 bases. This CDR3 is built from 14 residues. This chain's CDR3 is CASSEGGQVYEQYF. In DNA form, the CDR3 reads TGTGCCAGCAGCGAGGGGGGACAGGTCTACGAGCAGTACTTC.

The chain joins TRBV4-1 to TRBJ2-3, with 9 bases fitting TRBD2. The trim removed 1 base at V and 4 bases at J, leaving 12 bases unmatched. CDR1 is MGHRA, CDR2 YSYEKL, per germline. This CDR3 has 18 residues. The CDR3 loop reads CASSQGIGRGGRADTQYF. CDR3 in DNA: TGCGCCAGCAGCCAAGGGATTGGGCGGGGGGGCCGCGCAGATACGCAGTATTTT.